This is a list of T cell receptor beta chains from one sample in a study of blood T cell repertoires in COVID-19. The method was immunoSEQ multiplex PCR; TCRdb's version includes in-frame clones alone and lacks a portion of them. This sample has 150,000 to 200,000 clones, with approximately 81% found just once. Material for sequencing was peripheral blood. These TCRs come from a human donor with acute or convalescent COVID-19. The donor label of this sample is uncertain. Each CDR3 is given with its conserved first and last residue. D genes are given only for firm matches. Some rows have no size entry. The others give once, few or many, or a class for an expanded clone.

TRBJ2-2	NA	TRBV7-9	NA	CASTQMGGANTGELFF	TGTGCCAGCACCCAAATGGGCGGGGCGAACACCGGGGAGCTGTTTTTT
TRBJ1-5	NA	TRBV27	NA	CASSLGRENQPQHF	TGTGCCAGCAGTTTAGGACGGGAAAATCAGCCCCAGCATTTT
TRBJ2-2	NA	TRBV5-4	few	CASSARGGPTGELFF	TGTGCCAGCAGCGCACGCGGGGGCCCCACCGGGGAGCTGTTTTTT
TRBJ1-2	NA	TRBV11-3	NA	CASSLRSSANYGYTF	TGTGCCAGCAGCTTAAGGTCGAGCGCTAACTATGGCTACACCTTC
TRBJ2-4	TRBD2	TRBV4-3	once	CASSPWRGQRGGKNIQYF	TGCGCCAGCAGCCCCTGGAGGGGCCAGCGGGGGGGGAAAAACATTCAGTACTTC
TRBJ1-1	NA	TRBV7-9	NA	CASSLVASETEAFF	TGTGCCAGCAGCTTAGTCGCCAGCGAGACTGAAGCTTTCTTT
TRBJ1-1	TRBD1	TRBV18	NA	CASSLRTGLTDTEAFF	TGTGCCAGCTCACTAAGGACAGGGTTGACAGACACTGAAGCTTTCTTT
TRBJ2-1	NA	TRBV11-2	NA	CASSLGYSGSRESEQFF	TGTGCCAGCAGCTTAGGTTACTCGGGGTCCCGCGAGAGTGAGCAGTTCTTC
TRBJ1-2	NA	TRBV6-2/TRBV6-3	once	CASSYLYGYTF	TGTGCCAGCAGTTACCTCTATGGCTACACCTTC
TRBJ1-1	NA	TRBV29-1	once	CSVTGFLNTEAFF	TGCAGCGTCACAGGTTTTCTGAACACTGAAGCTTTCTTT
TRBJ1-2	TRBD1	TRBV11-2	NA	CASSGPGGYGYTF	TGTGCCAGCAGCGGACCAGGGGGGTATGGCTACACCTTC
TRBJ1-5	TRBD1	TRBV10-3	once	CAIRGQNQPQHF	TGTGCCATCAGGGGACAGAATCAGCCCCAGCATTTT
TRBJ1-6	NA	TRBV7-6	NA	CASSLRTHRELGNSPLHF	TGTGCCAGCAGCTTACGAACGCACCGGGAACTTGGAAATTCACCCCTCCACTTT
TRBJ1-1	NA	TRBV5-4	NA	CASSSHGRWSTEAFF	TGTGCCAGCAGCAGCCATGGGAGGTGGAGCACTGAAGCTTTCTTT
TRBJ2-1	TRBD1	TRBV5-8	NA	CASSSGTGTEAYNEQFF	TGTGCCAGCAGCTCTGGAACCGGGACAGAAGCCTACAATGAGCAGTTCTTC
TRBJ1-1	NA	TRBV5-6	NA	CASSLRGATEAFF	TGTGCCAGCAGCTTGCGGGGGGCCACTGAAGCTTTCTTT
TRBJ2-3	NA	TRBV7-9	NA	CASSWLRSGSTDTQYF	TGTGCCAGCAGCTGGCTTCGTAGCGGTAGTACAGATACGCAGTATTTT
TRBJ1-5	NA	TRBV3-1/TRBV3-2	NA	CASSPSGSRRDQPQHF	TGTGCCAGCAGCCCCTCTGGGTCTCGGCGGGATCAGCCCCAGCATTTT
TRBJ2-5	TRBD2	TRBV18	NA	CASSPRTSGYQETQYF	TGTGCCAGCTCACCTAGAACTAGCGGATACCAAGAGACCCAGTACTTC
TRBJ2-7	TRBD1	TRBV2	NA	CASRTGGPYEQYF	TGTGCCAGCAGGACAGGGGGGCCCTACGAGCAGTACTTC
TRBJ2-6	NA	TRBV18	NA	CASSPLGVPTTSGANVLTF	TGTGCCAGCTCACCCCTAGGGGTCCCTACAACCTCTGGGGCCAACGTCCTGACTTTC
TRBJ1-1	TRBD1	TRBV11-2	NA	CASSPGQSNTEAFF	TGTGCCAGCAGCCCGGGACAGAGCAACACTGAAGCTTTCTTT
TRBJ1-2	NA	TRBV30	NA	CAWSAGHGGGYTF	TGTGCCTGGAGTGCGGGACATGGTGGCGGCTACACCTTC
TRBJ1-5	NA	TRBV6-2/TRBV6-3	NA	CASSYSNWRVNQPQHF	TGTGCCAGCAGTTACTCGAATTGGAGGGTCAATCAGCCCCAGCATTTT